The 29 T cell receptor beta chains listed next were all sequenced from one sample in a study of cytomegalovirus exposure and HLA in healthy donors. The PCR was carried out with 60 Vbeta primers and 13 Jbeta primers. TCRdb's copy holds only in-frame clones and misses some; the assay was immunoSEQ multiplex PCR. There are 150,000 to 200,000 clones in the sample; 65% to 90% occur only once, and 6.3% lies in the top ten. Sample: PBMCs. The receptors were gathered from a man in his forties in good health and CMV-seropositive.

The gene calls are TRBV19 and TRBJ1-1, with D perhaps matching TRBD1 (5 bases). Per the germline V gene, CDR1 is LNHDA and CDR2 is SQIVND (reference sequence). The CDR3 runs to 18 residues. Trimming left V 4 bases short and J 4 bases short, with 25 bases between. The CDR3 region is CASSSPGLPGRVRTEAFF. CDR3 sequence (DNA): TGTGCCAGTAGTAGCCCGGGACTCCCCGGTCGCGTGCGCACTGAAGCTTTCTTT.

This sequence joins TRBV19 and TRBJ1-1; no reliable D call. V was trimmed by 0 bases and J by 0 bases, leaving 11 bases between them. The length of the CDR3 is 16 residues. The germline gives CDR1 LNHDA, CDR2 SQIVND (reference sequence). The CDR3 loop reads CASSIEGRLLNTEAFF. The CDR3 DNA reads as TGTGCCAGTAGTATAGAGGGCAGGCTCTTGAACACTGAAGCTTTCTTT.

This CDR3 reads CASSSTSTDIYIQPQHF. CDR3 nucleotide sequence: TGTGCCAGCAGCTCTACCTCGACCGACATCTATATTCAGCCCCAGCATTTT. This rearrangement joins TRBV7-9 to TRBJ1-5; D gene unclear. This CDR3 is built from 17 residues. V was cut by 4 bases and J by 6 bases, with 22 bases left in between. Germline CDR1 and CDR2: SEHNR and FQNEAQ (reference sequence). The full variable domain, its missing parts supplied by reference TRBV7-9 and TRBJ1-5, is DTGVSQNPRHKITKRGQNVTFRCDPISEHNRLYWYRQTLGQGPEFLTYFQNEAQLEKSRLLSDRFSAERPKGSFSTLEIQRTEQGDSAMYLCASSSTSTDIYIQPQHFGDGTRLSIL.

This clone was seen a few times. V is TRBV6-1 and J is TRBJ1-1; 11 nucleotides line up with TRBD1. In germline, CDR1 is MNHNS, CDR2 SASEGT. This CDR3 is built from 14 residues. J gave up 6 bases and V 1 base, and 1 base lay outside the gene matches. The CDR3 spells CASSEGTGGSEAFF. The CDR3 DNA follows: TGTGCCAGCAGTGAAGGGACAGGGGGCTCTGAAGCTTTCTTT.

The chain combines TRBV7-6 with TRBJ1-2; tentative D call: TRBD1 (6 bases). CDR3 length: 13 amino acids. Germline loops: CDR1 SGHVS, CDR2 FNYEAQ. V lost 1 base, J lost 8 bases, and 11 bases lay in between. This CDR3 reads CASSLEQGTGYTF. Written as DNA, the CDR3 is TGTGCCAGCAGCTTAGAGCAGGGGACCGGCTACACCTTC.

The rearrangement links TRBV9 to TRBJ2-1, with a weak D call TRBD2 (7 bases). Looked up from germline, CDR1 is SGDLS and CDR2 is YYNGEE. The CDR3 sequence is 16 residues long. V gave up 0 bases and J gave up 5 bases, with 15 bases separating them. Here the CDR3 DNA reads TGTGCCAGCAGCGTAGAGTTACAGGGAGGGAACAATGAGCAGTTCTTC. Translated, it gives CASSVELQGGNNEQFF. The full variable domain, rest sourced from reference TRBV9 and TRBJ2-1, is DSGVTQTPKHLITATGQRVTLRCSPRSGDLSVYWYQQSLDQGLQFLIQYYNGEERAKGNILERFSAQQFPDLHSELNLSSLELGDSALYFCASSVELQGGNNEQFFGPGTRLTVL.

V is TRBV10-1 and J is TRBJ2-3, with 7 bases fitting TRBD2. Per the germline V gene, CDR1 is WNHNN and CDR2 is SYGVQD (reference sequence). There are 17 residues in the CDR3. V lost 6 bases to trimming and J lost 0 bases; unmatched junction nucleotides: 12. This CDR3 is CASSAGLTALSTDTQYF. The CDR3 DNA sequence: TGCGCCAGCAGCGCGGGACTAACGGCGCTAAGCACAGATACGCAGTATTTT.

The rearrangement links TRBV15 to TRBJ2-1, with 9 nucleotides matching TRBD2. The germline gives CDR1 LNHNV, CDR2 YYDKDF (reference sequence). This CDR3 is built from 16 residues. Germline trimming cut 1 base from V and 4 bases from J; bases unmatched to any gene: 5. The CDR3 DNA sequence: TGTGCCACCAGCAGAGGCGGGGGGGGGATTTACAATGAGCAGTTCTTC. Its translation is CATSRGGGGIYNEQFF. Full variable domain (outside the CDR3, taken from reference TRBV15 and TRBJ2-1): DAMVIQNPRYQVTQFGKPVTLSCSQTLNHNVMYWYQQKSSQAPKLLFHYYDKDFNNEADTPDNFQSRRPNTSFCFLDIRSPGLGDTAMYLCATSRGGGGIYNEQFFGPGTRLTVL.

V gene TRBV27 combines with J gene TRBJ1-2, with 7 bases that match TRBD1. V shed 2 bases, J shed 6 bases, and the junction held 0 bases outside the gene matches. CDR1 is MNHEY and CDR2 is SMNVEV in the germline V gene (reference sequence). The CDR3 has 12 residues. As DNA, the CDR3 is TGTGCCAGCAGTTTACAGGGGGATGGCTACACCTTC. It encodes CASSLQGDGYTF.

CDR3 sequence reads: CASSPTSASTDTQYF. In nucleotides, the CDR3 is TGTGCCAGCAGTCCGACTAGCGCCAGCACAGATACGCAGTATTTT. The chain uses TRBV6-1 and TRBJ2-3; the match to TRBD2 covers 8 bases. This CDR3 region has 15 residues. CDR1 and CDR2 from the germline V gene are MNHNS and SASEGT. With V trimmed by 5 bases and J by 0 bases, 4 bases remained unmatched.

CDR3: CASSQDLVRSTNYGYTF. CDR3 nucleotide sequence: TGCGCCAGCAGCCAAGATCTAGTTCGGTCTACTAACTATGGCTACACCTTC. This chain connects TRBV4-1 to TRBJ1-2, with D unresolved. The CDR3 extends over 17 amino acids. Germline lookup yields CDR1 MGHRA and CDR2 YSYEKL. V dropped 0 bases and J dropped 0 bases, with 14 bases sitting between them.

This clone was seen a single time. The chain is built from TRBV19 and TRBJ1-1; D unresolved. The length of the CDR3 is 14 residues. The V gene's germline CDR1 is LNHDA and CDR2 SQIVND (reference sequence). V dropped 4 bases and J dropped 1 base, with 10 bases sitting between them. The CDR3 loop is CASSTGEWNTEAFF. The DNA of the CDR3 is TGTGCCAGTAGTACCGGAGAGTGGAACACTGAAGCTTTCTTT. The full variable domain, its missing parts supplied by reference TRBV19 and TRBJ1-1, is DGGITQSPKYLFRKEGQNVTLSCEQNLNHDAMYWYRQDPGQGLRLIYYSQIVNDFQKGDIAEGYSVSREKKESFPLTVTSAQKNPTAFYLCASSTGEWNTEAFFGQGTRLTVV.

The chain combines TRBV14 with TRBJ2-7, with D possibly being TRBD2 (6 bases). The ends were cut back, 0 bases at V and 6 bases at J, with 6 bases in the middle. This CDR3 region has 12 residues. Germline values: CDR1 SGHDN, CDR2 FVKESK. This chain's CDR3 is CASSQEGGEQYF. The CDR3 DNA follows: TGTGCCAGCAGCCAAGAGGGGGGCGAGCAGTACTTC.

This clone was counted a few times. This sequence joins TRBV18 and TRBJ2-5, with TRBD1 matching over 8 bases. The germline V gene has CDR1 KGHSH and CDR2 LQKENI. V was clipped by 8 bases and J by 0 bases; unmatched bases: 2. The CDR3 has 13 residues. The CDR3 spells CASGQGYQETQYF. Here the CDR3 DNA reads TGTGCCAGCGGACAGGGCTACCAAGAGACCCAGTACTTC.

V is TRBV9 and J is TRBJ1-1; 7 bases are shared with TRBD1. This CDR3 is built from 15 residues. Trimming at V came to 3 bases and at J to 5 bases, leaving 10 bases not matched to a gene. Germline V gene lookup returns CDR1 SGDLS and CDR2 YYNGEE. CDR3 residues: CASSDSTGEWTEAFF. In nucleotides, the CDR3 is TGTGCCAGCAGCGACTCCACAGGGGAGTGGACTGAAGCTTTCTTT.

The chain uses TRBV6-1 and TRBJ1-4, with 7 bases fitting TRBD1. Per germline, CDR1 MNHNS and CDR2 SASEGT. Trimming cost V 7 bases and J 4 bases; bases outside gene matches: 6. CDR3 length equals 14 residues. The CDR3 protein is CASTMDRINEKLFF. For the CDR3, the DNA is TGTGCCAGCACCATGGACAGGATTAATGAAAAACTGTTTTTT.

This CDR3 reads CASSIDFRVGRNQPQHF. Here the CDR3 DNA reads TGTGCCAGTAGTATAGATTTCAGGGTGGGTCGCAATCAGCCCCAGCATTTT. The gene calls are TRBV19 and TRBJ1-5, with TRBD1 as a possible D gene (5 bases). The CDR3 totals 17 residues. Germline lookup yields CDR1 LNHDA and CDR2 SQIVND (reference sequence). The V gene lost 0 bases and the J gene lost 2 bases, with 14 bases spanning the gap. Full variable domain (remainder filled in from reference TRBV19 and TRBJ1-5): DGGITQSPKYLFRKEGQNVTLSCEQNLNHDAMYWYRQDPGQGLRLIYYSQIVNDFQKGDIAEGYSVSREKKESFPLTVTSAQKNPTAFYLCASSIDFRVGRNQPQHFGDGTRLSIL.

This chain uses TRBV30 with TRBJ1-6; tentative D call: TRBD1 (6 bases). V lost 0 bases and J 3 bases, leaving 12 bases between the germline ends. Germline V gene data show CDR1 as GTSNPN and CDR2 as SVGIG (reference sequence). The CDR3 runs 16 residues. CDR3 bases: TGTGCCTGGAGTGTTCCGGACAGAATCTATAATTCACCCCTCCACTTT. Translating gives CAWSVPDRIYNSPLHF.

The chain is built from TRBV5-6 and TRBJ1-5; TRBD1 matches at 7 bases. The CDR3 is made up of 17 amino acids. CDR1 SGHDT and CDR2 YYEEEE come from the germline V gene. J lost 0 bases, V lost 4 bases, and 10 bases had no gene match. Written as DNA, the CDR3 is TGTGCCAGCAGCCGGGGGACAGCTTATGATAGCAATCAGCCCCAGCATTTT. This gives the protein CASSRGTAYDSNQPQHF.

The chain uses TRBV10-3 and TRBJ2-4, with no clear D. V gave up 8 bases and J gave up 6 bases, with 14 bases separating them. The germline gives CDR1 ENHRY, CDR2 SYGVKD. This CDR3 contains 13 residues. The CDR3 sequence: CAIWAGDINIQYF. Here the CDR3 DNA reads TGTGCCATCTGGGCAGGTGATATAAACATTCAGTACTTC.

The rearrangement joins TRBV7-3 to TRBJ2-7, with 10 nucleotides matching TRBD2. The CDR3 has 16 amino acids. V shed 1 base and J 5 bases; nucleotides not matched to a gene: 8. Per germline, CDR1 SGHTA and CDR2 FQGTGA. The CDR3 coding sequence is TGTGCCAGCAGCTTAAACCAACTAGCGGGGAGACACGAGCAGTACTTC. This translates into CASSLNQLAGRHEQYF.

The chain carries TRBV5-8 and TRBJ2-7; 14 nucleotides align to TRBD2. Losses at the gene ends were 6 bases for V and 5 bases for J; bases not matched to a gene: 16. The CDR3 loop spans 18 amino acids. The germline V gene encodes CDR1 SGHTS and CDR2 YDEGEE. The CDR3 sequence: CASTEGAGTSGGYHEQYF. In DNA form, the CDR3 reads TGTGCCAGCACCGAAGGAGCGGGGACTAGCGGGGGATATCACGAGCAGTACTTC.

The rearrangement joins TRBV4-1 to TRBJ1-6; D is undetermined. The CDR3 consists of 16 residues. Germline V gene data show CDR1 as MGHRA and CDR2 as YSYEKL. V was shortened by 3 bases and J by 0 bases, with 9 bases between the two germline ends. The CDR3 spells CASSQVSDSYNSPLHF. The CDR3 DNA sequence: TGCGCCAGCAGCCAGGTCAGTGACTCCTATAATTCACCCCTCCACTTT.

This sequence joins TRBV7-2 and TRBJ2-4; possibly TRBD1 for D (6 bases). Deletions cut 1 base from V and 9 bases from J, with 10 bases between. This CDR3 spans 13 amino acids. CDR1 is SGHTA and CDR2 is FQGNSA in the germline V gene. CDR3 protein: CASSLEQGPIQYF. CDR3 bases: TGTGCCAGCAGCTTAGAGCAGGGGCCCATTCAGTACTTC.

The chain couples TRBV9 to TRBJ1-1; D unresolved. The CDR3 loop spans 13 amino acids. With 0 bases removed from V and 9 bases from J, the gap between germline ends came to 12 bases. Germline V CDR1 and CDR2: SGDLS, YYNGEE. CDR3 loop: CASSVEERTQAFF. The CDR3 DNA reads as TGTGCCAGCAGCGTAGAAGAAAGGACTCAAGCTTTCTTT.

This clone occurred a few times. The chain has TRBV27 and TRBJ2-6; TRBD2 matches 9 bases. CDR1 is MNHEY and CDR2 is SMNVEV in the germline V gene (reference sequence). V lost 4 bases, J lost 0 bases, and 7 bases stayed unmatched. There are 18 residues in the CDR3. This CDR3 is CASSYLAGLGSGANVLTF. The CDR3 bases are TGTGCCAGCAGTTACCTAGCGGGGTTGGGCTCTGGGGCCAACGTCCTGACTTTC.

The chain recombines TRBV9 with TRBJ1-1; D is unclear. The CDR3 covers 12 residues. The germline CDR1 and CDR2 sequences are SGDLS and YYNGEE. Between the trimmed V and J ends, which lost 3 bases and 5 bases, there was a span of 8 bases. The CDR3 protein is CASSALGTEAFF. In nucleotides, the CDR3 is TGTGCCAGCAGCGCCCTAGGAACTGAAGCTTTCTTT.

The chain couples TRBV7-9 to TRBJ1-5; 10 bases line up with TRBD1. The germline gives CDR1 SEHNR, CDR2 FQNEAQ (reference sequence). V lost 7 bases to trimming and J lost 4 bases; unmatched junction nucleotides: 1. The CDR3 covers 13 residues. DNA of the CDR3: TGTGCCAGCACGGGACAGGGGAATCAGCCCCAGCATTTT. Its translation: CASTGQGNQPQHF.

The CDR3, as DNA: TGTGCCAGCAGCTCCGCTAGCTCCTACGAGCAGTACTTC. Residues: CASSSASSYEQYF. This chain uses TRBV7-2 with TRBJ2-7, with D unresolved. Germline V gene sequence: CDR1 SGHTA, CDR2 FQGNSA. The germline V and J ends were trimmed by 4 bases and 0 bases, with 7 bases remaining between them. This CDR3 has 13 amino acids. The entire variable domain, with the rest obtained from reference TRBV7-2 and TRBJ2-7, is as follows: GAGVSQSPSNKVTEKGKDVELRCDPISGHTALYWYRQSLGQGLEFLIYFQGNSAPDKSGLPSDRFSAERTGGSVSTLTIQRTQQEDSAVYLCASSSASSYEQYFGPGTRLTVT.